This T cell receptor (beta chain) was captured by sequencing in a study of chemoradiotherapy in HPV16-positive cancers. The protocol was immunoSEQ multiplex PCR, while the TCRdb copy is restricted to in-frame clones and leaves out a portion. The table shows tens of thousands of clones, with 80% to 95% occurring only once. V was pared by 5 bases and J by 2 bases, with 8 bases of the junction left unmatched. The CDR3 is made up of 16 amino acids. Per the germline V gene, CDR1 is SGHAT and CDR2 is FQDESV (reference sequence). This chain links TRBV11-1 with TRBJ2-7; 11 bases are shared with TRBD2. Sequences were derived from blood, sampled from a patient who underwent chemoradiotherapy. This sequence originates from a human donor with HPV-associated anogenital cancer. The CDR3 coding sequence is TGTGCCAGCAGCCCAGTCACTAGCGGGAGAACCTACGAGCAGTACTTC. Translating it yields CASSPVTSGRTYEQYF. Using reference TRBV11-1 and TRBJ2-7 for the parts outside the CDR3, the full variable domain is EAEVAQSPRYKITEKSQAVAFWCDPISGHATLYWYRQILGQGPELLVQFQDESVVDDSQLPKDRFSAERLKGVDSTLKIQPAELGDSAMYLCASSPVTSGRTYEQYFGPGTRLTVT.